The 19 T cell receptor beta chains listed next were all sequenced from one sample in a study of shared clonotypes between healthy human individuals. The repertoire was sequenced with immunoSEQ multiplex PCR; TCRdb's copy has only in-frame clones and lacks some. Of about 1.5 million clones listed, 95% to 99% are singletons. The material sequenced was naive CD4+ T cells sorted from blood. Subset noted: CD45RA+ positively selected. All receptors derive from a man aged 25 to 45 in good health.

V and J are TRBV19 and TRBJ2-3; TRBD2 is a possible D gene (6 bases). Trimming stripped 7 bases from V and 6 bases from J, with 17 bases between. Germline CDR1 reads LNHDA; CDR2 reads SQIVND (reference sequence). The CDR3 runs to 14 residues. The CDR3 DNA reads TGTGCCAGTAATTTGGGACTCCCCCTGGATACGCAGTATTTT. Its protein is CASNLGLPLDTQYF.

The V call is TRBV2, the J call TRBJ1-2; D is undetermined. V lost 0 bases to trimming and J lost 3 bases, with 11 bases between them. CDR1 is SNHLY and CDR2 is FYNNEI in the germline V gene. There are 15 residues in the CDR3. CDR3 sequence (DNA): TGTGCCAGCAGTGAAGCGGTTTTCCTGTACTATGGCTACACCTTC. It is translated as CASSEAVFLYYGYTF. The variable domain in full, completed from reference TRBV2 and TRBJ1-2, reads EPEVTQTPSHQVTQMGQEVILRCVPISNHLYFYWYRQILGQKVEFLVSFYNNEISEKSEIFDDQFSVERPDGSNFTLKIRSTKLEDSAMYFCASSEAVFLYYGYTFGSGTRLTVV.

The chain carries TRBV9 and TRBJ2-5; D is perhaps TRBD2 (6 bases). This CDR3 is 15 amino acids long. Germline-derived CDR1 and CDR2 are SGDLS and YYNGEE. Trimming pared 0 bases from V and 5 bases from J, leaving 14 bases between. CDR3 in amino acids: CASSVAGVMGETQYF. The CDR3, as DNA: TGTGCCAGCAGCGTAGCGGGAGTGATGGGGGAGACCCAGTACTTC.

This rearrangement joins TRBV18 to TRBJ1-2, with 12 bases identical to TRBD1. Trimming at V came to 2 bases and at J to 6 bases, leaving 4 bases not matched to a gene. The CDR3 loop spans 15 amino acids. Germline V gives CDR1 KGHSH, CDR2 LQKENI. CDR3: CASSPSRDRGHGYTF. The CDR3 DNA follows: TGTGCCAGCTCACCAAGCCGGGACAGGGGGCATGGCTACACCTTC.

V gene TRBV10-1 combines with J gene TRBJ2-2; no firm D call. V was cut by 4 bases and J by 3 bases, with 3 bases left in between. Germline CDR1 and CDR2: WNHNN and SYGVQD (reference sequence). The CDR3 spans 12 residues. The CDR3 sequence is CASSADTGELFF. The CDR3 DNA is TGCGCCAGCAGTGCGGACACCGGGGAGCTGTTTTTT.

This clone showed up just once. The chain joins TRBV6-5 to TRBJ2-7; 13 positions agree with TRBD2. Germline CDR1 reads MNHEY; CDR2 reads SVGAGI. V was clipped by 5 bases and J by 1 base; unmatched bases: 2. The length of the CDR3 is 15 residues. For the CDR3, the DNA is TGTGCCAGCAGTCGACTAGCGGGAGGTTCCTACGAGCAGTACTTC. Protein product: CASSRLAGGSYEQYF.

This chain links TRBV9 with TRBJ2-7; TRBD2 is a possible D gene (5 bases). The CDR3 covers 14 residues. The V gene lost 4 bases and the J gene lost 0 bases, with 11 bases spanning the gap. Germline-derived CDR1 and CDR2 are SGDLS and YYNGEE. The CDR3 DNA is TGTGCCAGCAGCAGGGAGTTAGCCTCCTACGAGCAGTACTTC. This translates into CASSRELASYEQYF.

The chain couples TRBV19 to TRBJ2-1; tentative D call: TRBD2 (5 bases). CDR1 and CDR2 (germline): LNHDA, SQIVND (reference sequence). V lost 5 bases and J lost 4, with 12 bases in between. The CDR3 sequence is 14 residues long. The CDR3 loop reads CASSPGRGYNEQFF. CDR3 in DNA: TGTGCCAGTAGTCCGGGGAGAGGATACAATGAGCAGTTCTTC.

This chain uses TRBV28 with TRBJ2-5; D possibly corresponds to TRBD2 (7 bases). Germline CDR1 and CDR2: MDHEN and SYDVKM. V lost 8 bases and J lost 5, with 12 bases in between. The CDR3 runs to 12 residues. The CDR3 bases are TGTGCCAGCGGGGGGGCTAGGGAGACCCAGTACTTC. Encoded protein: CASGGARETQYF.

V is TRBV11-3 and J is TRBJ2-7; 12 bases are a match to TRBD2. The V and J ends lost 5 bases and 1 base, in that order; junction bases with no gene match: 3. CDR1 SGHNT and CDR2 YENEEA come from the germline V gene. The CDR3 is made up of 15 amino acids. The CDR3 reads CASSPGLAGSYEQYF. CDR3 DNA: TGTGCCAGCAGCCCTGGACTAGCGGGGTCCTACGAGCAGTACTTC.

Worth noting for this clone: Other DNA sequences within the sample encode an identical CDR3. The chain recombines TRBV5-4 with TRBJ2-3; D possibly corresponds to TRBD1 (6 bases). CDR3 length: 13 residues. With 4 bases removed from V and 4 bases from J, the gap between germline ends came to 10 bases. The germline V gene has CDR1 SGHNT and CDR2 YYREEE (reference sequence). CDR3 loop: CASSLQGPDTQYF. CDR3 sequence (DNA): TGTGCCAGCAGCCTACAGGGACCAGATACGCAGTATTTT.

This chain connects TRBV6-1 to TRBJ1-1; perhaps TRBD1 as D (5 bases). The CDR3 totals 15 residues. V dropped 4 bases and J dropped 4 bases, with 16 bases sitting between them. Germline values: CDR1 MNHNS, CDR2 SASEGT. CDR3 coding DNA: TGTGCCAGCAGTGCCCAGGACATGAGCGGCACTGAAGCTTTCTTT. This gives the protein CASSAQDMSGTEAFF.

This clone came up once. V is TRBV11-3 and J is TRBJ2-2; D is perhaps TRBD1 (6 bases). The V and J ends lost 3 bases and 0 bases respectively, with 11 bases between them. The CDR3 consists of 16 residues. CDR1 and CDR2 (germline): SGHNT, YENEEA. The CDR3 sequence: CASSFTGTTNTGELFF. The DNA of the CDR3 is TGTGCCAGCAGCTTCACGGGGACAACGAACACCGGGGAGCTGTTTTTT.

The J gene is TRBJ2-5, the V gene TRBV7-9, with TRBD2 identical over 8 bases. The CDR3 is 14 residues long. The V segment lost 5 bases and the J segment 5 bases; nucleotides outside the gene matches: 7. Germline V gene lookup returns CDR1 SEHNR and CDR2 FQNEAQ (reference sequence). The CDR3 is CASSGSGSRETQYF. The CDR3 region has the DNA TGTGCCAGCAGCGGGAGCGGGAGTCGGGAGACCCAGTACTTC.

The V call is TRBV18, the J call TRBJ1-4; tentative D call: TRBD1 (5 bases). V lost 4 bases and J lost 8, with 14 bases in between. Germline CDR1 and CDR2: KGHSH and LQKENI. CDR3 length: 14 amino acids. The CDR3 bases are TGTGCCAGCTCACAGACAGATATCGACGAAAAACTGTTTTTT. Translated: CASSQTDIDEKLFF.

This clone was seen just once. J is TRBJ1-4 and V is TRBV7-9; D uncertain. V was clipped by 1 base and J by 5 bases, with 14 bases between them. The CDR3 contains 16 residues. Germline lookup yields CDR1 SEHNR and CDR2 FQNEAQ (reference sequence). The CDR3 spells CASSLGVGMQNEKLFF. The CDR3 DNA follows: TGTGCCAGCAGCTTAGGCGTCGGGATGCAAAATGAAAAACTGTTTTTT.

The table lists this clone with a count of one. The same CDR3 can be traced to other DNA sequences in this sample. J is TRBJ2-1 and V is TRBV7-2; unclear D gene. V was pared by 2 bases and J by 4 bases, with 6 bases between. Germline CDR1 and CDR2: SGHTA and FQGNSA. The CDR3 extends over 13 amino acids. CDR3 bases: TGTGCCAGCAGCTTAAACCAGTACAATGAGCAGTTCTTC. Translated, it gives CASSLNQYNEQFF.

This rearrangement joins TRBV28 to TRBJ2-1; TRBD2 is a possible D gene (7 bases). The germline V and J ends were trimmed by 6 bases and 3 bases, with 12 bases remaining between them. Germline V gene sequence: CDR1 MDHEN, CDR2 SYDVKM. The CDR3 length is 14 residues. The CDR3 is CASRGGGVYNEQFF. The CDR3 DNA is TGTGCCAGCAGGGGAGGGGGAGTCTACAATGAGCAGTTCTTC.

This rearrangement joins TRBV28 to TRBJ2-1; D remains unclear. Germline values: CDR1 MDHEN, CDR2 SYDVKM. V dropped 7 bases and J dropped 0 bases, with 10 bases sitting between them. This CDR3 spans 14 amino acids. This CDR3 is CASKEDSSYNEQFF. The CDR3 DNA reads TGTGCCAGCAAAGAGGATAGCTCCTACAATGAGCAGTTCTTC.